The 32 T cell receptor beta chains listed next were all sequenced from one sample in a study of OX40 agonist ivuxolimab in advanced cancers. Method: immunoSEQ multiplex PCR; TCRdb's copy keeps in-frame clones and lacks some. The sample consists of about 98,000 clones, about 85% of them appearing once. The input for sequencing was CD4+ or CD8+ T cells sorted from blood, taken in a trial of the OX40 agonist ivuxolimab. The receptors were gathered from an adult with an advanced solid tumor such as melanoma, head and neck, liver or kidney cancer.

The rearrangement uses TRBV13 and TRBJ1-2; no reliable D call. The germline CDR1 and CDR2 sequences are PRHDT and FYEKMQ (reference sequence). V shed 3 bases and J shed 6 bases, with 14 bases lying between them. The CDR3 runs 14 residues. CDR3 residues: CASSFALSRDGYTF. CDR3 coding DNA: TGTGCCAGCAGCTTTGCCTTGTCTCGAGATGGCTACACCTTC.

This sequence joins TRBV5-1 and TRBJ1-2; tentative D call: TRBD1 (5 bases). The germline V gene has CDR1 SGHRS and CDR2 YFSETQ. The V end was cut by 1 base, the J end by 3 bases, with 13 bases between. CDR3 length equals 15 residues. The CDR3 here is CASSLSLGGDYGYTF. For the CDR3, the DNA is TGCGCCAGCAGCTTGTCCCTGGGGGGGGACTATGGCTACACCTTC.

The chain carries TRBV11-3 and TRBJ2-1; D might be TRBD1 or TRBD2, each matching 5 bases. Trimming took off 2 bases at V and 9 bases at J, with 14 bases between the two ends. The CDR3 consists of 14 residues. Germline CDR1 and CDR2: SGHNT and YENEEA. The CDR3 sequence: CASSLRRGTTEQFF. CDR3 DNA sequence: TGTGCCAGCAGCTTACGCCGTGGGACCACTGAGCAGTTCTTC. The full variable domain, rest sourced from reference TRBV11-3 and TRBJ2-1, is EAGVVQSPRYKIIEKKQPVAFWCNPISGHNTLYWYLQNLGQGPELLIRYENEEAVDDSQLPKDRFSAERLKGVDSTLKIQPAELGDSAVYLCASSLRRGTTEQFFGPGTRLTVL.

In this sample, this clone turned up a few times. CDR3 protein: CASSFNTAGGSYTF. CDR3 sequence (DNA): TGCGCCAGCAGCTTTAATACGGCAGGGGGTTCCTACACCTTC. J is TRBJ1-2 and V is TRBV5-1; TRBD1 agrees at 7 bases. This CDR3 is built from 14 residues. With V trimmed by 2 bases and J by 10 bases, 11 bases remained unmatched. The germline gives CDR1 SGHRS, CDR2 YFSETQ.

The chain links TRBV28 to TRBJ1-5, with D unresolved. Deletions cut 5 bases from V and 9 bases from J, with 14 bases between. The CDR3 length is 13 residues. Per germline, CDR1 MDHEN and CDR2 SYDVKM. The CDR3 loop reads CASSRTDYWPQHF. The CDR3 region has the DNA TGTGCCAGCAGTCGGACGGATTACTGGCCCCAGCATTTT.

Only one count was recorded for this clone. DNA of the CDR3: TGTGCCATCCAACAGGGATGGCTATACAATGAGCAGTTCTTC. Its translation is CAIQQGWLYNEQFF. This rearrangement joins TRBV7-9 to TRBJ2-1; the D gene is possibly TRBD1 (6 bases). CDR3 size: 14 residues. CDR1 and CDR2 from the germline V gene are SEHNR and FQNEAQ (reference sequence). The V end was cut by 10 bases, the J end by 4 bases, with 17 bases between.

The V gene is TRBV9, the J gene TRBJ2-7, with D unresolved. V was cut by 4 bases and J by 4 bases, with 18 bases left in between. Germline CDR1 reads SGDLS; CDR2 reads YYNGEE. This CDR3 is 15 amino acids long. The CDR3 DNA reads TGTGCCAGCAGCTCTCGGACCCTTAAGGATTACGAGCAGTACGTC. It codes for CASSSRTLKDYEQYV.

This sequence joins TRBV4-3 and TRBJ1-5; D unresolved. There are 13 residues in the CDR3. Germline assignment: CDR1 LGHNA and CDR2 YSLEER. V was clipped by 0 bases and J by 7 bases, with 7 bases between them. The CDR3 here is CASSQDTSQPQHF. Here the CDR3 DNA reads TGCGCCAGCAGCCAAGATACGAGCCAGCCCCAGCATTTT.

The V call is TRBV11-1, the J call TRBJ1-2, with D tentatively TRBD1 (6 bases). The length of the CDR3 is 12 residues. The ends were cut back, 5 bases at V and 5 bases at J, with 9 bases in the middle. The germline V gene encodes CDR1 SGHAT and CDR2 FQDESV (reference sequence). Here the CDR3 reads CASSRDTYGYTF. The CDR3 bases are TGTGCCAGCAGCCGGGACACGTATGGCTACACCTTC.

This chain connects TRBV23-1 to TRBJ1-1; 11 bases are a match to TRBD1. TRBV23-1 is filed as an ORF, its function uncertain. The CDR3 loop spans 17 amino acids. V gave up 6 bases and J gave up 3 bases; unmatched junction bases: 12. The CDR3 protein is CASSHWDRGRRYTEAFF. In nucleotides, the CDR3 is TGCGCCAGCAGCCACTGGGACAGGGGGAGAAGGTACACTGAAGCTTTCTTT.

V usage is TRBV21-1 and J usage is TRBJ1-2. TRBV21-1 is deemed a pseudogene. CDR3 length: 16 amino acids. In nucleotides, the CDR3 is TGTGCCAGCAGCATACCGGGAGGCAGAGCTAACTATGGCTACACCTTC. Its translation: CASSIPGGRANYGYTF.

This chain uses TRBV18 with TRBJ1-5; no firm D call. This CDR3 is 15 amino acids long. Trimming took 2 bases from V and 0 from J, leaving 8 bases between them. Germline CDR1 KGHSH, CDR2 LQKENI. The CDR3: CASSPTAYSNQPQHF. Here the CDR3 DNA reads TGTGCCAGCTCACCAACGGCCTATAGCAATCAGCCCCAGCATTTT.

This clone was found a few times. V is TRBV27 and J is TRBJ2-7, with 9 nucleotides matching TRBD2. Per germline, CDR1 MNHEY and CDR2 SMNVEV (reference sequence). The CDR3 consists of 13 residues. V lost 2 bases and J lost 9; bases outside the gene matches: 5. The CDR3 bases are TGTGCCAGCAGTTTACTTCCTAGCGGGACGCAGTACTTC. Translation gives CASSLLPSGTQYF.

This clone was picked up one time. The chain is built from TRBV7-2 and TRBJ1-2; the D gene is possibly TRBD1 (6 bases). The CDR3 runs to 14 residues. Per the germline V gene, CDR1 is SGHTA and CDR2 is FQGNSA. Trimming took off 7 bases at V and 3 bases at J, with 15 bases between the two ends. This chain's CDR3 is CASKSRGADYGYTF. The CDR3 bases are TGTGCCAGCAAATCCCGGGGGGCAGACTATGGCTACACCTTC.

The chain is built from TRBV28 and TRBJ1-3, with D possibly TRBD1 on 6 matching bases. Germline CDR1 reads MDHEN; CDR2 reads SYDVKM. V lost 4 bases to trimming and J lost 1 base, with 11 bases between them. The CDR3 consists of 15 residues. CDR3 sequence reads: CASSSAGTSGNTIYF. CDR3 DNA: TGTGCCAGCAGTTCTGCCGGGACATCTGGAAACACCATATATTTT.

The V and J genes are TRBV19 and TRBJ1-5; D not certain. Germline values: CDR1 LNHDA, CDR2 SQIVND (reference sequence). V gave up 1 base and J gave up 7 bases, with 11 bases separating them. The CDR3 sequence is 14 residues long. CDR3 sequence (DNA): TGTGCCAGTAGTATAGGGCAGACGGAGCAGCCCCAGCATTTT. Translated: CASSIGQTEQPQHF.

The chain uses TRBV6-1 and TRBJ1-1; D gene ambiguous. CDR1 and CDR2 (germline): MNHNS, SASEGT. V was shortened by 3 bases and J by 3 bases, with 8 bases between the two germline ends. The CDR3 has 13 residues. The CDR3 is CASSEAGYTEAFF. The CDR3 nucleotides read TGTGCCAGCAGTGAGGCGGGGTACACTGAAGCTTTCTTT.

The chain couples TRBV7-2 to TRBJ2-2; D perhaps matches TRBD2 (5 bases). This CDR3 comprises 13 residues. V lost 1 base to trimming and J lost 9 bases, with 9 bases between them. Germline CDR1 and CDR2: SGHTA and FQGNSA. CDR3 residues: CASSLVGVRELFF. The DNA for the CDR3 is TGTGCCAGCAGCTTAGTCGGGGTGCGGGAGCTGTTTTTT.

The chain links TRBV18 to TRBJ2-5; either TRBD1 or TRBD2 may fit D (7 bases each). V was shortened by 0 bases and J by 4 bases, with 15 bases between the two germline ends. Germline CDR1 reads KGHSH; CDR2 reads LQKENI. The length of the CDR3 is 16 residues. This chain's CDR3 is CASSPPTTGRGETQYF. The CDR3, as DNA: TGTGCCAGCTCACCACCGACGACAGGGAGGGGAGAGACCCAGTACTTC.

The rearrangement joins TRBV18 to TRBJ2-7, with D uncertain. V gave up 1 base and J gave up 5 bases, with 9 bases separating them. Germline values: CDR1 KGHSH, CDR2 LQKENI. The CDR3 covers 13 residues. The CDR3 here is CASSPQGFHEQYF. As DNA, the CDR3 is TGTGCCAGCTCACCACAGGGTTTCCACGAGCAGTACTTC.

Regarding this clone: At the DNA level, this CDR3 is encoded by other sequences in the same sample as well. The J gene is TRBJ2-7, the V gene TRBV18; D is undetermined. V was pared by 3 bases and J by 1 base, with 7 bases between. From germline, CDR1 is KGHSH and CDR2 LQKENI. The CDR3 contains 13 residues. The CDR3 DNA is TGTGCCAGCTCACCGTCCCAATCCTACGAGCAGTACGTC. This codes for CASSPSQSYEQYV.

CDR3 amino acids: CASSSTMNTEAFF. The CDR3 DNA follows: TGTGCCAGCAGCTCGACAATGAACACTGAAGCTTTCTTT. The chain has TRBV28 and TRBJ1-1, with D unresolved. The CDR3 contains 13 residues. Trimming pared 6 bases from V and 0 bases from J, leaving 8 bases between. Germline V gene lookup returns CDR1 MDHEN and CDR2 SYDVKM.

The chain couples TRBV5-1 to TRBJ1-1, with a possible D match to TRBD1 (6 bases). This CDR3 region has 15 residues. Per the germline V gene, CDR1 is SGHRS and CDR2 is YFSETQ. With 5 bases removed from V and 1 base from J, the gap between germline ends came to 15 bases. CDR3 sequence (DNA): TGCGCCAGCAGAAAGAGCACAGGGCCGAACACTGAAGCTTTCTTT. This codes for CASRKSTGPNTEAFF.

This chain links TRBV30 with TRBJ1-2; no clear D. V lost 0 bases and J lost 5, with 10 bases in between. In germline, CDR1 is GTSNPN, CDR2 SVGIG (reference sequence). CDR3 length: 13 residues. CDR3 loop: CAWSVYRQYGYTF. The CDR3 region has the DNA TGTGCCTGGAGTGTATACAGACAATATGGCTACACCTTC.

DNA of the CDR3: TGTGCCAGCAGTTTAGGGGAAGGCAGTGAAAAACTGTTTTTT. Encoded protein: CASSLGEGSEKLFF. The J gene is TRBJ1-4, the V gene TRBV6-5, with D possibly matching TRBD1 (5 bases). V was pared by 4 bases and J by 7 bases, with 13 bases between. Looked up from germline, CDR1 is MNHEY and CDR2 is SVGAGI. CDR3 length: 14 residues.

The CDR3 bases are TGCGCCAGCAGCTTAGGGACAGTGGGGGGTGAGCAGTTCTTC. Residues: CASSLGTVGGEQFF. This chain uses TRBV5-1 with TRBJ2-1; a weak D match, TRBD1 (7 bases). This CDR3 has 14 residues. V dropped 2 bases and J dropped 9 bases, with 15 bases sitting between them. Germline V gives CDR1 SGHRS, CDR2 YFSETQ. The entire variable domain, with the rest obtained from reference TRBV5-1 and TRBJ2-1, is as follows: KAGVTQTPRYLIKTRGQQVTLSCSPISGHRSVSWYQQTPGQGLQFLFEYFSETQRNKGNFPGRFSGRQFSNSRSEMNVSTLELGDSALYLCASSLGTVGGEQFFGPGTRLTVL.

The V call is TRBV18, the J call TRBJ2-5; D is unresolved. Deletions cut 0 bases from V and 2 bases from J, with 7 bases between. CDR3 length: 14 residues. Germline V gives CDR1 KGHSH, CDR2 LQKENI. The CDR3 DNA reads as TGTGCCAGCTCACCACCGAGCCAGCAAGAGACCCAGTACTTC. It codes for CASSPPSQQETQYF.

The V call is TRBV19, the J call TRBJ1-1; D is uncertain. V was clipped by 5 bases and J by 1 base, with 8 bases between them. Germline loops: CDR1 LNHDA, CDR2 SQIVND (reference sequence). This CDR3 spans 13 amino acids. The CDR3 bases are TGTGCCAGTAGTCCCTACCCGAACACTGAAGCTTTCTTT. It translates to CASSPYPNTEAFF.

CDR3 nucleotides: TGTGCCAGCAGCAAGGACGGCTACGAGCAGTACTTC. This gives the protein CASSKDGYEQYF. The chain couples TRBV5-4 to TRBJ2-7, with no clear D. Per the germline V gene, CDR1 is SGHNT and CDR2 is YYREEE (reference sequence). The CDR3 length is 12 residues. V was pared by 4 bases and J by 3 bases, with 8 bases between.

The chain joins TRBV7-9 to TRBJ1-1; 7 bases line up with TRBD1. V lost 5 bases to trimming and J lost 6 bases; unmatched junction nucleotides: 6. The CDR3 extends over 13 amino acids. Germline V lookup: CDR1 SEHNR, CDR2 FQNEAQ (reference sequence). The CDR3 region is CASSREQGSEAFF. Written as DNA, the CDR3 is TGTGCCAGCAGCCGAGAACAGGGGTCTGAAGCTTTCTTT.

The chain has TRBV5-6 and TRBJ2-7; D is unclear. CDR1 is SGHDT, CDR2 YYEEEE, per germline. The V and J ends lost 1 base and 1 base respectively, with 6 bases between them. The CDR3 length is 13 residues. CDR3 DNA: TGTGCCAGCAGCTTGTATGGGTCCTACGAGCAGTACGTC. As protein: CASSLYGSYEQYV.

This sequence joins TRBV6-5 and TRBJ1-3; tentative D call: TRBD1 (5 bases). Trimming took off 7 bases at V and 0 bases at J, with 13 bases between the two ends. The CDR3 has 15 residues. Looked up from germline, CDR1 is MNHEY and CDR2 is SVGAGI. CDR3 in DNA: TGTGCCAGCACCAGGGACTTTAGCTCTGGAAACACCATATATTTT. Its translation is CASTRDFSSGNTIYF.